The 27 T cell receptor beta chains in this list originate from one sample, sequenced in a study of neoadjuvant nivolumab and ipilimumab in lung cancer. Profiling relied on immunoSEQ multiplex PCR, and the TCRdb table lists in-frame clones only, not all of them. The data contain around 20,000 clones, around three quarters of them singletons. The sample here was tumor tissue, taken after neoadjuvant nivolumab, alone or with ipilimumab, at or shortly before surgery. The receptors derive from an adult with non-small cell lung cancer.

J is TRBJ1-1 and V is TRBV29-1; D is possibly TRBD1 (6 bases). Germline V lookup: CDR1 SQVTM, CDR2 ANQGSEA. The CDR3 runs to 12 residues. Trimming removed 3 bases at V and 2 bases at J, with 7 bases between. Here the CDR3 DNA reads TGCAGCGTTGACAGGGGAAACACTGAAGCTTTCTTT. Translated, it gives CSVDRGNTEAFF.

The rearrangement joins TRBV2 to TRBJ2-3; maybe TRBD2 (5 bases). Germline V gives CDR1 SNHLY, CDR2 FYNNEI. CDR3 length: 15 residues. V was cut by 4 bases and J by 0 bases, with 11 bases left in between. Here the CDR3 DNA reads TGTGCCAGCAGTGGGACTTCGGCTAGCACAGATACGCAGTATTTT. This translates into CASSGTSASTDTQYF.

This clone was detected a few times. V gene TRBV18 combines with J gene TRBJ2-5, with D unclear. This CDR3 region has 14 residues. With 2 bases removed from V and 0 bases from J, the gap between germline ends came to 7 bases. In germline, CDR1 is KGHSH, CDR2 LQKENI. For the CDR3, the DNA is TGTGCCAGCTCACCAAGGGCAGACCAAGAGACCCAGTACTTC. The encoded protein is CASSPRADQETQYF.

The chain is built from TRBV4-3 and TRBJ2-7; D is possibly TRBD1 or TRBD2 (5 bases each). Germline loops: CDR1 LGHNA, CDR2 YSLEER. Trimming pared 0 bases from V and 3 bases from J, leaving 12 bases between. The CDR3 is 15 amino acids. The chain's CDR3 is CASSQEPGTYYEQYF. DNA of the CDR3: TGCGCCAGCAGCCAAGAACCAGGGACCTACTACGAGCAGTACTTC.

The gene calls are TRBV7-2 and TRBJ1-2; D not certain. The V end was cut by 4 bases, the J end by 5 bases, with 8 bases between. Germline V CDR1 and CDR2: SGHTA, FQGNSA. The CDR3 has 12 residues. The CDR3 coding sequence is TGTGCCAGCAGCTCAGGCGAATATGGCTACACCTTC. Its protein is CASSSGEYGYTF.

V is TRBV10-1 and J is TRBJ2-2; D is possibly TRBD1 or TRBD2 (6 bases each). The germline V gene encodes CDR1 WNHNN and CDR2 SYGVQD (reference sequence). This CDR3 has 15 amino acids. V lost 5 bases and J 1 base, leaving 11 bases between the germline ends. CDR3 sequence reads: CASSPRGLNTGELFF. The CDR3 nucleotides are TGCGCCAGCAGTCCCCGGGGGCTGAACACCGGGGAGCTGTTTTTT.

This clone was counted a single time. V gene TRBV5-1 combines with J gene TRBJ2-2; 7 bases fit TRBD2. The V segment lost 0 bases and the J segment 0 bases; nucleotides outside the gene matches: 2. The CDR3 is 16 residues long. CDR1 SGHRS and CDR2 YFSETQ come from the germline V gene. CDR3 in amino acids: CASSLVAGANTGELFF. In DNA, the CDR3 is TGCGCCAGCAGCTTGGTCGCGGGGGCGAACACCGGGGAGCTGTTTTTT.

The chain joins TRBV7-9 to TRBJ1-5, with 8 bases identical to TRBD1. CDR1 and CDR2 (germline): SEHNR, FQNEAQ (reference sequence). There are 14 residues in the CDR3. J was trimmed by 4 bases and V by 5 bases; bases with no gene match: 4. CDR3 nucleotides: TGTGCCAGCAGCCGACAGGGGAGAAATCAGCCCCAGCATTTT. Protein sequence: CASSRQGRNQPQHF.

This rearrangement joins TRBV10-1 to TRBJ2-2; D is ambiguous. CDR3 length equals 14 residues. V lost 0 bases and J 5 bases, leaving 7 bases between the germline ends. The germline V gene encodes CDR1 WNHNN and CDR2 SYGVQD (reference sequence). The CDR3 DNA reads TGCGCCAGCAGTGAGTCTGGACGGACCGGGGAGCTGTTTTTT. Translated: CASSESGRTGELFF.

The V gene is TRBV6-6, the J gene TRBJ2-5, with 8 bases that match TRBD2. The CDR3 sequence is 16 residues long. CDR1 MNHNY and CDR2 SVGAGI come from the germline V gene (reference sequence). The V and J ends lost 2 bases and 4 bases, in that order; junction bases with no gene match: 9. In nucleotides, the CDR3 is TGTGCCAGCAGTTACCCGGGGACTAGGAGTCGAGAGACCCAGTACTTC. Its protein product is CASSYPGTRSRETQYF.

A few counts support this clone. The chain employs TRBV7-2 and TRBJ2-7; 7 nucleotides agree with TRBD1. Germline V gives CDR1 SGHTA, CDR2 FQGNSA. The length of the CDR3 is 14 residues. Trimming cost V 3 bases and J 7 bases; bases outside gene matches: 9. Here the CDR3 reads CASSFGAGGGEQYF. The DNA for the CDR3 is TGTGCCAGCAGCTTTGGGGCAGGGGGTGGTGAGCAGTACTTC.

The chain links TRBV7-8 to TRBJ1-6; possibly TRBD1 for D (5 bases). CDR1 is SGHVS, CDR2 FQNEAQ, per germline. The CDR3 contains 17 residues. V lost 4 bases, J lost 0 bases, and 13 bases lay in between. Here the CDR3 reads CASSSRDGRSYNSPLHF. As DNA, the CDR3 is TGTGCCAGCAGCTCGCGGGACGGACGCTCCTATAATTCACCCCTCCACTTT.

This chain uses TRBV15 with TRBJ1-4; 7 bases match TRBD1. This CDR3 is built from 14 residues. Trimming took 5 bases from V and 4 from J; bases not matched to a gene: 4. Per germline, CDR1 LNHNV and CDR2 YYDKDF (reference sequence). CDR3 sequence: CATSFGTVNEKLFF. CDR3 sequence (DNA): TGTGCCACCAGCTTCGGGACAGTTAATGAAAAACTGTTTTTT.

The chain joins TRBV5-5 to TRBJ2-7, with a tentative D call TRBD2 (6 bases). The CDR3 extends over 14 amino acids. Trimming stripped 5 bases from V and 2 bases from J, with 14 bases between. Looked up from germline, CDR1 is SGHKS and CDR2 is YYEKEE (reference sequence). The CDR3 loop is CASSLSGTTYEQYF. CDR3 nucleotide sequence: TGTGCCAGCAGTCTTAGCGGAACGACCTACGAGCAGTACTTC.

The V and J genes are TRBV6-6 and TRBJ2-7; no clear D gene. The germline V gene has CDR1 MNHNY and CDR2 SVGAGI (reference sequence). The CDR3 sequence is 12 residues long. Deletions cut 10 bases from V and 4 bases from J, with 14 bases between. CDR3 protein: CATSPEGYEQYF. DNA for the CDR3: TGTGCCACCAGCCCCGAAGGGTACGAGCAGTACTTC.

Worth noting for this clone: The identical CDR3 is also encoded by other nucleotide sequences in the sample. The chain links TRBV7-9 to TRBJ2-2; D not certain. CDR3 length equals 15 residues. Trimming took 1 base from V and 3 from J, leaving 9 bases between them. Germline CDR1 SEHNR, CDR2 FQNEAQ (reference sequence). The chain's CDR3 is CASSLVVGYTGELFF. CDR3 sequence (DNA): TGTGCCAGCAGCTTAGTCGTGGGGTACACCGGGGAGCTGTTTTTT.

The chain carries TRBV7-2 and TRBJ2-3; D is unclear. This CDR3 contains 13 residues. The V gene lost 6 bases and the J gene lost 4 bases, with 11 bases spanning the gap. The germline V gene encodes CDR1 SGHTA and CDR2 FQGNSA. The chain's CDR3 is CASSSGRSDTQYF. The CDR3 DNA is TGTGCCAGCAGTTCGGGCAGGTCAGATACGCAGTATTTT.

J is TRBJ2-1 and V is TRBV5-1; 12 bases are a match to TRBD2. The ends lost 6 bases at V and 1 base at J; junction bases unmatched: 2. CDR1 and CDR2 from the germline V gene are SGHRS and YFSETQ. The CDR3 is 15 amino acids. The CDR3 protein is CASNGLAGSYNEQFF. Written as DNA, the CDR3 is TGCGCCAGCAATGGACTAGCGGGGTCCTACAATGAGCAGTTCTTC.

This clone has just a few counts. This sequence joins TRBV19 and TRBJ1-1; TRBD1 matches at 7 bases. This CDR3 contains 16 residues. Losses at the gene ends were 3 bases for V and 6 bases for J; bases not matched to a gene: 13. Germline V gene data show CDR1 as LNHDA and CDR2 as SQIVND (reference sequence). CDR3 sequence (DNA): TGTGCCAGTAGTATGAGGGGGAGGACAGGTCGGGCTGAAGCTTTCTTT. It is translated as CASSMRGRTGRAEAFF. The full variable domain, in which reference TRBV19 and TRBJ1-1 provide the parts outside the CDR3, is DGGITQSPKYLFRKEGQNVTLSCEQNLNHDAMYWYRQDPGQGLRLIYYSQIVNDFQKGDIAEGYSVSREKKESFPLTVTSAQKNPTAFYLCASSMRGRTGRAEAFFGQGTRLTVV.

The chain employs TRBV7-2 and TRBJ2-7; D is uncertain. The CDR3 consists of 14 residues. V lost 2 bases, J lost 3 bases, and 11 bases lay in between. Germline V gives CDR1 SGHTA, CDR2 FQGNSA. CDR3 loop: CASSLPGLIYEQYF. As DNA, the CDR3 is TGTGCCAGCAGCTTACCGGGTCTTATCTACGAGCAGTACTTC.

The chain uses TRBV5-6 and TRBJ2-6; D not resolved. This CDR3 contains 13 residues. Germline CDR1 reads SGHDT; CDR2 reads YYEEEE. V was trimmed by 2 bases and J by 4 bases, leaving 4 bases between them. The CDR3 loop is CASSLAGANVLTF. CDR3 nucleotides: TGTGCCAGCAGCTTAGCCGGGGCCAACGTCCTGACTTTC.

The V call is TRBV15, the J call TRBJ1-5; D may be TRBD1 (6 bases). Trimming removed 1 base at V and 4 bases at J, with 11 bases between. CDR3 size: 15 residues. Per the germline V gene, CDR1 is LNHNV and CDR2 is YYDKDF (reference sequence). Here the CDR3 reads CATSRGQGGNQPQHF. CDR3 nucleotide sequence: TGTGCCACCAGCAGAGGCCAAGGGGGGAATCAGCCCCAGCATTTT.

The genes are TRBV5-4 and TRBJ1-5; D is undetermined. Trimming cost V 1 base and J 3 bases, with 8 bases left between them. Germline-derived CDR1 and CDR2 are SGHNT and YYREEE (reference sequence). The CDR3 is 14 residues long. The CDR3 loop reads CASSLNGHNQPQHF. CDR3 coding DNA: TGTGCCAGCAGCTTGAATGGGCACAATCAGCCCCAGCATTTT.

This chain links TRBV25-1 with TRBJ2-7; D is unresolved. V was trimmed by 9 bases and J by 4 bases, leaving 13 bases between them. The length of the CDR3 is 12 residues. Germline CDR1 MGHDK, CDR2 SYGVNS. The chain's CDR3 is CASTGFVYEQYF. CDR3 nucleotides: TGTGCCAGTACCGGGTTCGTTTACGAGCAGTACTTC.

The chain is built from TRBV5-6 and TRBJ1-2; D remains ambiguous. Germline CDR1 is SGHDT and CDR2 is YYEEEE. Deletions cut 2 bases from V and 7 bases from J, with 6 bases between. This CDR3 has 11 residues. The CDR3 sequence: CASSFATGYTF. CDR3 DNA: TGTGCCAGCAGCTTCGCCACTGGCTACACCTTC.

The DNA of the CDR3 is TGTGCCAGCAGCCAAGAAAGGGGCGGGGGAGGCACAGATACGCAGTATTTT. Residues: CASSQERGGGGTDTQYF. This chain connects TRBV4-2 to TRBJ2-3; 7 bases match TRBD2. V gave up 0 bases and J gave up 1 base; unmatched junction bases: 7. CDR1 and CDR2 from the germline V gene are LGHNA and YNFKEQ. The CDR3 runs to 17 residues.

The chain is built from TRBV5-4 and TRBJ2-7, with 7 bases that match TRBD1. The CDR3 runs 15 residues. Germline loops: CDR1 SGHNT, CDR2 YYREEE (reference sequence). V was clipped by 3 bases and J by 1 base; unmatched bases: 7. CDR3 sequence: CASSYGQALSYEQYF. The CDR3 nucleotides read TGTGCCAGCAGCTACGGACAGGCCTTATCCTACGAGCAGTACTTC. Drawing the rest from reference TRBV5-4 and TRBJ2-7, the complete variable domain is ETGVTQSPTHLIKTRGQQVTLRCSSQSGHNTVSWYQQALGQGPQFIFQYYREEENGRGNFPPRFSGLQFPNYSSELNVNALELDDSALYLCASSYGQALSYEQYFGPGTRLTVT.